This T cell receptor (beta chain) was sequenced in a study of blood T cell repertoires in COVID-19. Background on the study: Some COVID-19 samples were acute and others convalescent; all came from the United States, Italy and Spain.

Generated by immunoSEQ multiplex PCR, the TCRdb table keeps only in-frame clones and is missing some. The profile covers approximately 500,000 clones, with 88% appearing a single time and about 2% taken by the ten largest. Cohorts were determined from participant-reported clinical history. In Cohort 3, a recovered donor had either two negative PCRs, clearance, or symptom resolution. Trimming removed 0 bases from V and 4 bases from J, with 15 bases in between. The CDR3 is made up of 16 amino acids. Germline V CDR1 and CDR2: MNHEY, SVGAGI. The J gene is TRBJ1-1, the V gene TRBV6-5; D may be TRBD1 (5 bases). The sequenced sample consisted of PBMCs or T cells enriched from blood (not recorded which). The TCR originated in a woman aged 35 to 49 who had recovered from COVID-19. This CDR3 reads CASSYSAMGEGTEAFF. In DNA form, the CDR3 reads TGTGCCAGCAGTTACTCGGCGATGGGGGAGGGCACTGAAGCTTTCTTT.